This T cell receptor beta chain was captured by sequencing in a study of PD-1 blockade in classical Hodgkin lymphoma. Germline CDR1 reads PRHDT; CDR2 reads FYEKMQ (reference sequence). The CDR3 sequence is 13 residues long. V lost 5 bases, J lost 12 bases, and 17 bases lay in between. This clone was counted a few times. Antigen specificity is unknown. As for time point: cycle 4 day 1 (C4D1), after less than 7 weeks of nivolumab. All the patients suffered relapse after autologous stem cell transplantation, and brentuximab vedotin exposure differed. From thawed PBMCs, CD4+ T cells were purified using magnetic negative selection. Assay: immunoSEQ multiplex PCR; the TCRdb copy retains only in-frame clones and omits some. The sample has about 17,000 clones, approximately 72% seen once. Findings and caveats of the study: Newly diagnosed patients had baseline TCR diversity that was reportedly lower than that of healthy donors. Those starting nivolumab under 1 year post-ASCT were excluded.

The chain has TRBV13 and TRBJ1-5; tentatively, D is TRBD1 (5 bases). The sample was CD4+ T cells from blood, taken before the fourth cycle of nivolumab. The sequence was obtained from a human donor with classical Hodgkin lymphoma. The CDR3 bases are TGTGCCAGCAGCGACCAGCAGGGTCTTGACCAGCATTTT. Encoded protein: CASSDQQGLDQHF.